A single sample gave rise to the 18 T cell receptor beta chains below, sequenced in a study of cytomegalovirus exposure and HLA in healthy donors. The table came from immunoSEQ multiplex PCR; TCRdb's copy has only in-frame clones and leaves some out. This table holds fewer than 55,000 clones, almost 95% found once. Specimen: PBMCs. Source of these receptors: a man aged 18 to 29 in good health and CMV-seronegative.

V usage is TRBV5-6 and J usage is TRBJ2-7, with a weak D call TRBD2 (6 bases). From germline, CDR1 is SGHDT and CDR2 YYEEEE. The CDR3 runs to 14 residues. Trimming removed 4 bases from V and 3 bases from J, with 14 bases in between. The CDR3 nucleotides are TGTGCCAGCAGCCGTGGGCGGGACCTCTACGAGCAGTACTTC. Its protein product is CASSRGRDLYEQYF.

The rearrangement joins TRBV18 to TRBJ1-5; 9 nucleotides line up with TRBD1. CDR1 and CDR2 from the germline V gene are KGHSH and LQKENI. The junction had 5 bases not matched to a gene; V was cut back by 6 bases and J by 5 bases. CDR3 length: 14 amino acids. The CDR3, as DNA: TGTGCCAGCTCCCTTGACAGGGGGGATCAGCCCCAGCATTTT. The encoded protein is CASSLDRGDQPQHF.

The chain joins TRBV11-2 to TRBJ2-1; 11 nucleotides line up with TRBD2. CDR3 length: 16 amino acids. Germline CDR1 is SGHAT and CDR2 is FQNNGV. V lost 4 bases, J lost 4 bases, and 6 bases stayed unmatched. The DNA of the CDR3 is TGTGCCAGCAGCTCGGTAGCGGGAGGGCCATACAATGAGCAGTTCTTC. Its protein is CASSSVAGGPYNEQFF.

The chain uses TRBV5-8 and TRBJ2-1; possibly TRBD2 for D (6 bases). Trimming removed 4 bases at V and 8 bases at J, with 19 bases between. The germline V gene encodes CDR1 SGHTS and CDR2 YDEGEE. This CDR3 region has 15 residues. The CDR3 is CASSNKRVVSYEQFF. DNA for the CDR3: TGTGCCAGCAGCAACAAGCGGGTAGTAAGCTATGAGCAGTTCTTC.

The J gene is TRBJ2-6, the V gene TRBV25-1, with D possibly matching TRBD2 (6 bases). The CDR3 is made up of 16 amino acids. V lost 7 bases, J lost 0 bases, and 13 bases lay in between. The V gene's germline CDR1 is MGHDK and CDR2 SYGVNS. The CDR3 coding sequence is TGTGCCAGCACGGGAACCGGGAGCTCTGGGGCCAACGTCCTGACTTTC. Amino acids: CASTGTGSSGANVLTF.

This clone was seen once. The CDR3 sequence is CSARGQQQYF. The CDR3 DNA is TGCAGTGCTAGAGGACAGCAGCAGTATTTT. J is TRBJ2-3 and V is TRBV20-1; weak D call: TRBD1 (5 bases). The germline gives CDR1 DFQATT, CDR2 SNEGSKA (reference sequence). The CDR3 spans 10 residues. V lost 1 base, J lost 11 bases, and 7 bases lay in between.

The V call is TRBV4-3, the J call TRBJ2-7; D might be TRBD2 (7 bases). Germline-derived CDR1 and CDR2 are LGHNA and YSLEER. Trimming cost V 1 base and J 7 bases, with 23 bases left between them. CDR3 length: 17 residues. The CDR3 spells CASSQGVGGAGIIEQYF. The CDR3 nucleotides are TGCGCCAGCAGCCAAGGGGTGGGGGGGGCTGGAATTATTGAGCAGTACTTC.

This chain joins TRBV7-8 and TRBJ2-3, with TRBD2 matching over 10 bases. Germline V gene sequence: CDR1 SGHVS, CDR2 FQNEAQ. With V trimmed by 5 bases and J by 1 base, 9 bases remained unmatched. The CDR3 is 17 amino acids. CDR3 DNA sequence: TGTGCCAGCAGCCCGCGGGCTAGCGGGAGAGGCACAGATACGCAGTATTTT. The encoded protein is CASSPRASGRGTDTQYF.

This sequence joins TRBV23-1 and TRBJ2-3; the D is unclear. TRBV23-1 is reported as an ORF; its role is uncertain. This CDR3 has 17 amino acids. V was cut by 3 bases and J by 6 bases, with 22 bases left in between. In nucleotides, the CDR3 is TGCGCCAGCAGTCATAAGATACAGCCGGCACCGCTGGATACGCAGTATTTT. It encodes CASSHKIQPAPLDTQYF.

V usage is TRBV28 and J usage is TRBJ1-5; D call uncertain. The CDR3 is made up of 13 amino acids. With 3 bases removed from V and 5 bases from J, the gap between germline ends came to 8 bases. Germline CDR1 reads MDHEN; CDR2 reads SYDVKM. CDR3 residues: CASSFEGDQPQHF. Here the CDR3 DNA reads TGTGCCAGCAGTTTTGAGGGTGATCAGCCCCAGCATTTT.

This clone was seen just once. V and J are TRBV6-5 and TRBJ2-2; 7 nucleotides align to TRBD1. Per the germline V gene, CDR1 is MNHEY and CDR2 is SVGAGI. The CDR3 runs to 16 residues. V lost 0 bases, J lost 7 bases, and 8 bases stayed unmatched. Here the CDR3 DNA reads TGTGCCAGCAGTTACTCCGGGACAGATTTGGTCGGGGAGCTGTTTTTT. The encoded protein is CASSYSGTDLVGELFF.

This chain links TRBV6-5 with TRBJ2-4; a possible D gene is TRBD2 (5 bases). Germline CDR1 and CDR2: MNHEY and SVGAGI. The CDR3 contains 12 residues. The V gene lost 8 bases and the J gene lost 8 bases, with 13 bases spanning the gap. CDR3 region: CASGRTGYIQYF. Here the CDR3 DNA reads TGTGCCAGCGGTCGAACGGGGTACATTCAGTACTTC.

This sequence joins TRBV7-6 and TRBJ2-3; D uncertain. Trimming took 5 bases from V and 0 from J, leaving 12 bases between them. The CDR3 consists of 15 residues. Per the germline V gene, CDR1 is SGHVS and CDR2 is FNYEAQ. CDR3 residues: CASSPDPSSTDTQYF. CDR3 sequence (DNA): TGTGCCAGCAGCCCAGATCCGTCTAGCACAGATACGCAGTATTTT.

This sequence joins TRBV6-1 and TRBJ1-5; D is unclear. Germline V gene sequence: CDR1 MNHNS, CDR2 SASEGT. The CDR3 is 17 amino acids. Trimming stripped 0 bases from V and 1 base from J, with 13 bases between. CDR3 coding DNA: TGTGCCAGCAGTGAAGCTGTAGCGACGTGGAGCAATCAGCCCCAGCATTTT. It encodes CASSEAVATWSNQPQHF.

This chain joins TRBV2 and TRBJ2-1; 11 bases are a match to TRBD2. The CDR3 has 18 residues. V shed 2 bases and J 9 bases; nucleotides not matched to a gene: 15. CDR1 SNHLY and CDR2 FYNNEI come from the germline V gene. The CDR3 DNA follows: TGTGCCAGCAGTGAACTAGCGGGAGGAGGGTCTAAGTTAAGTGAGCAGTTCTTC. It yields the protein CASSELAGGGSKLSEQFF. Full variable domain (remainder filled in from reference TRBV2 and TRBJ2-1): EPEVTQTPSHQVTQMGQEVILRCVPISNHLYFYWYRQILGQKVEFLVSFYNNEISEKSEIFDDQFSVERPDGSNFTLKIRSTKLEDSAMYFCASSELAGGGSKLSEQFFGPGTRLTVL.

The chain couples TRBV27 to TRBJ2-7, with 8 positions matching TRBD1. The J segment lost 1 base and the V segment lost 6 bases, leaving 8 bases of the junction unmatched. Germline values: CDR1 MNHEY, CDR2 SMNVEV (reference sequence). This CDR3 comprises 15 residues. The CDR3 reads CASSTRTGKSYEQYF. DNA of the CDR3: TGTGCCAGCAGCACCCGGACAGGGAAGTCCTACGAGCAGTACTTC.

The chain joins TRBV6-6 to TRBJ2-5, with 11 bases matching TRBD2. Germline CDR1 MNHNY, CDR2 SVGAGI (reference sequence). J was trimmed by 1 base and V by 5 bases; bases with no gene match: 3. CDR3 length equals 15 residues. The CDR3 DNA reads as TGTGCCAGCAGTCCGACTAGCGGGGCCCAAGAGACCCAGTACTTC. It encodes CASSPTSGAQETQYF.

This clone is a singleton in its sample. The gene calls are TRBV15 and TRBJ2-2; D is possibly TRBD2 (5 bases). V was trimmed by 6 bases and J by 0 bases, leaving 11 bases between them. Germline-derived CDR1 and CDR2 are LNHNV and YYDKDF (reference sequence). The CDR3 runs 15 residues. The CDR3 nucleotides read TGTGCCACCAGTTTGCGGAGGACGAACACCGGGGAGCTGTTTTTT. Protein sequence: CATSLRRTNTGELFF.